The 2 T cell receptor beta chains below come from one sample, sequenced in a study of cytomegalovirus exposure and HLA in healthy donors. PCR amplification relied on 60 Vbeta primers (plus 13 Jbeta primers). Profiling relied on immunoSEQ multiplex PCR, and the TCRdb table lists in-frame clones only, not all of them. The table has over 120,000 clones, roughly three quarters seen once. Sequencing was performed on PBMCs. The receptors were sampled from a female donor in good health and CMV-seronegative.

The J gene is TRBJ2-7, the V gene TRBV28; the match to TRBD2 covers 10 bases. Trimming at V came to 8 bases and at J to 3 bases, leaving 16 bases not matched to a gene. CDR1 is MDHEN, CDR2 SYDVKM, per germline. The CDR3 runs 17 residues. The CDR3 DNA reads as TGTGCCAGCCGTGAAGGGAGGCTAGCGGGAGCAGACTACGAGCAGTACTTC. It translates to CASREGRLAGADYEQYF.

V is TRBV5-6 and J is TRBJ2-5; 7 bases are a match to TRBD2. The V gene's germline CDR1 is SGHDT and CDR2 YYEEEE. The CDR3 has 14 residues. The V segment lost 4 bases and the J segment 0 bases; nucleotides outside the gene matches: 3. The CDR3 sequence is CASSTGLDQETQYF. The CDR3 nucleotides read TGTGCCAGCAGCACCGGACTAGACCAAGAGACCCAGTACTTC.